Listed below are T cell receptor beta chains from one sample, sequenced in a study of beta chain features in type 1 diabetes. Only in-frame clones appear in the TCRdb table, and some are missing; sequencing was by immunoSEQ multiplex PCR. The sample has about 170,000 clones; around 7.8% are singletons. The sample taken for sequencing was central memory CD4+ T cells from blood. These TCRs come from a woman aged 40 to 50 with type 1 diabetes. Both conserved end residues are part of each CDR3. The order of the fields is V gene, D gene, CDR3 length, clone size, J gene, CDR3 protein, CDR3 DNA. The D gene is left open where the match is weak. Clone size is stated in some rows and not others, as once, few, many or a class when expanded.

TRBV7-9	.	13	.	TRBJ1-5	CASSSRGSEPQHF	TGTGCCAGCAGCTCCAGGGGCTCGGAGCCCCAGCATTTT
TRBV11-2	TRBD2	16	few	TRBJ2-1	CASSRGASGIYNEQFF	TGTGCCAGCAGCCGGGGGGCTAGCGGGATCTACAATGAGCAGTTCTTC
TRBV2	.	11	few	TRBJ2-5	CATIYGETQYF	TGTGCCACCATCTACGGGGAGACCCAGTACTTC
TRBV2	TRBD2	15	few	TRBJ2-1	CASRFERGAYNEQFF	TGTGCCAGCAGGTTCGAGCGGGGGGCCTACAATGAGCAGTTCTTC
TRBV5-1	TRBD1	13	.	TRBJ2-1	CASSIGTVPEQFF	TGCGCCAGCAGCATCGGGACAGTGCCCGAGCAGTTCTTC
TRBV4-3	TRBD2	13	few	TRBJ2-1	CASSQEGGNEQFF	TGCGCCAGCAGCCAAGAGGGGGGGAATGAGCAGTTCTTC
TRBV7-2	.	14	.	TRBJ2-3	CASSFMASTDTQYF	TGTGCCAGCAGCTTCATGGCCTCCACAGATACGCAGTATTTT
TRBV15	.	13	.	TRBJ2-3	CATSRAPADTQYF	TGTGCCACCAGCAGAGCCCCCGCAGATACGCAGTATTTT
TRBV29-1	.	14	.	TRBJ1-2	CSVGGPSGTYGYTF	TGCAGCGTTGGGGGGCCGTCGGGCACCTATGGCTACACCTTC
TRBV29-1	TRBD1	13	.	TRBJ2-7	CSVEVNRGYEQYF	TGCAGCGTTGAAGTTAACAGGGGGTACGAGCAGTACTTC
TRBV25-1	.	14	.	TRBJ2-4	CASQEAGAKNIQYF	TGTGCCTCCCAGGAGGCGGGGGCCAAAAACATTCAGTACTTC
TRBV28	TRBD1	15	.	TRBJ2-5	CASSYDTGDGETQYF	TGTGCCAGCAGTTACGACACAGGGGATGGGGAGACCCAGTACTTC
TRBV29-1	TRBD1	11	.	TRBJ2-7	CSVGDSSEQYF	TGCAGCGTGGGGGACAGTAGCGAGCAGTACTTC
TRBV9	.	14	.	TRBJ2-3	CASSARQVTDTQYF	TGTGCCAGCAGCGCCCGACAGGTCACAGATACGCAGTATTTT
TRBV18	TRBD1	16	.	TRBJ2-5	CASSPLGQGTGETQYF	TGTGCCAGCTCACCACTTGGACAGGGAACAGGGGAGACCCAGTACTTC
TRBV4-3	TRBD1	17	.	TRBJ1-4	CASSQGEGEYRGEKLFF	TGCGCCAGCAGCCAAGGGGAAGGAGAGTACAGGGGTGAAAAACTGTTTTTT
TRBV30	TRBD1	13	few	TRBJ2-7	CAWSTLDRNEQYF	TGTGCCTGGAGTACCTTGGACAGGAACGAGCAGTACTTC
TRBV28	.	15	few	TRBJ1-5	CASSASSGGNQPQHF	TGTGCCAGCAGTGCCTCGTCAGGGGGCAATCAGCCCCAGCATTTT
TRBV7-9	.	14	.	TRBJ2-2	CASSRTGNTGELFF	TGTGCCAGCAGCCGGACTGGGAACACCGGGGAGCTGTTTTTT
TRBV30	TRBD1	16	few	TRBJ1-2	CACIRIPGQGAYGYTF	TGTGCCTGTATACGAATCCCGGGACAGGGTGCCTATGGCTACACCTTC
TRBV19	.	15	few	TRBJ2-7	CASSTTGDPSYEQYF	TGTGCCAGTAGTACGACAGGCGATCCCTCCTACGAGCAGTACTTC
TRBV11-2	TRBD1	11	few	TRBJ2-7	CASSRGGSQYF	TGTGCCAGCAGCAGAGGGGGCTCGCAGTACTTC
TRBV28	TRBD1	15	few	TRBJ1-1	CASIPGQGIDTEAFF	TGTGCCAGCATCCCGGGACAGGGGATTGACACTGAAGCTTTCTTT
TRBV29-1	TRBD1	17	few	TRBJ1-2	CSGETPGQGLGNYGYTF	TGCAGCGGCGAAACTCCGGGACAGGGACTGGGTAACTATGGCTACACCTTC
TRBV11-2	TRBD2	16	.	TRBJ2-1	CASRRTSGSFYNEQFF	TGTGCCAGCAGACGGACTAGCGGGAGTTTCTACAATGAGCAGTTCTTC
TRBV4-1	.	16	once	TRBJ1-5	CASSQDGGLGNQPQHF	TGCGCCAGCAGCCAAGACGGGGGATTAGGCAATCAGCCCCAGCATTTT
TRBV10-3	.	14	many	TRBJ2-5	CAISDRTEKETQYF	TGTGCCATCAGTGACAGGACTGAAAAAGAGACCCAGTACTTC
TRBV5-4	TRBD1	15	few	TRBJ2-2	CASSPGTENTGELFF	TGTGCCAGCAGCCCCGGGACAGAGAACACCGGGGAGCTGTTTTTT
TRBV9	.	13	.	TRBJ2-3	CASSADSPDTQYF	TGTGCCAGCAGCGCAGACAGTCCAGATACGCAGTATTTT
TRBV5-5	TRBD1	16	many	TRBJ2-2	CASSPRGLEYPGELFF	TGTGCCAGCAGCCCAAGGGGGCTCGAGTATCCCGGGGAGCTGTTTTTT
TRBV5-1	.	14	.	TRBJ2-6	CASSEGSGANVLTF	TGCGCCAGCAGCGAGGGATCTGGGGCCAACGTCCTGACTTTC
TRBV18	TRBD1	14	few	TRBJ1-1	CASSPDRANTEAFF	TGTGCCAGCTCTCCGGACAGGGCGAACACTGAAGCTTTCTTT
TRBV19	.	13	few	TRBJ1-2	CASTLGRIYGYTF	TGTGCCAGTACTCTTGGGAGGATCTATGGCTACACCTTC
TRBV7-2	.	16	few	TRBJ1-1	CASSLGQGGGYTEAFF	TGTGCCAGCAGCTTAGGGCAGGGAGGGGGGTACACTGAAGCTTTCTTT
TRBV9	TRBD1	15	.	TRBJ1-1	CASSQGTGGNTEAFF	TGTGCCAGCAGCCAAGGGACAGGGGGGAACACTGAAGCTTTCTTT
TRBV5-6	TRBD1	15	many	TRBJ1-6	CASSRGQGWNSPLHF	TGTGCCAGCAGCAGGGGGCAAGGTTGGAATTCACCCCTCCACTTT
TRBV28	.	14	few	TRBJ2-1	CASSLAGERNEQFF	TGTGCCAGCAGTTTAGCAGGGGAAAGGAATGAGCAGTTCTTC
TRBV7-9	TRBD2	16	.	TRBJ2-6	CASSGGGLAGANVLTF	TGTGCCAGCTCTGGTGGAGGACTAGCTGGGGCCAACGTCCTGACTTTC
TRBV4-2	.	13	.	TRBJ2-5	CASSHDGRETQYF	TGTGCCAGCAGCCACGATGGGAGAGAGACCCAGTACTTC
TRBV28	.	14	.	TRBJ2-2	CASSLAVAGGELFF	TGTGCCAGCAGTTTAGCGGTTGCGGGCGGGGAGCTGTTTTTT
TRBV5-6	TRBD1	15	few	TRBJ2-2	CASSFRDRGTGELFF	TGTGCCAGCAGCTTCCGGGACAGGGGCACCGGGGAGCTGTTTTTT
TRBV11-2	.	13	many	TRBJ1-1	CASHFGANTEAFF	TGTGCCAGCCACTTCGGAGCGAACACTGAAGCTTTCTTT
TRBV18	.	13	.	TRBJ1-3	CASSPPGTVTAYF	TGTGCCAGCTCACCACCGGGGACTGTAACAGCGTATTTT
TRBV27	TRBD1	17	.	TRBJ1-5	CASSSGQGRSNNQPQHF	TGTGCCAGCAGTTCAGGACAGGGAAGGAGTAACAATCAGCCCCAGCATTTT
TRBV4-1	.	15	few	TRBJ2-2	CASSQDPAQGGELFF	TGCGCCAGCAGCCAAGATCCGGCCCAGGGTGGGGAGCTGTTTTTT
TRBV18	.	13	.	TRBJ1-1	CASSRGRDTEAFF	TGTGCCAGCTCACGTGGGCGGGACACTGAAGCTTTCTTT
TRBV18	TRBD1	14	.	TRBJ2-5	CASSLGQEQETQYF	TGTGCCAGCTCACTGGGACAGGAGCAAGAGACCCAGTACTTC